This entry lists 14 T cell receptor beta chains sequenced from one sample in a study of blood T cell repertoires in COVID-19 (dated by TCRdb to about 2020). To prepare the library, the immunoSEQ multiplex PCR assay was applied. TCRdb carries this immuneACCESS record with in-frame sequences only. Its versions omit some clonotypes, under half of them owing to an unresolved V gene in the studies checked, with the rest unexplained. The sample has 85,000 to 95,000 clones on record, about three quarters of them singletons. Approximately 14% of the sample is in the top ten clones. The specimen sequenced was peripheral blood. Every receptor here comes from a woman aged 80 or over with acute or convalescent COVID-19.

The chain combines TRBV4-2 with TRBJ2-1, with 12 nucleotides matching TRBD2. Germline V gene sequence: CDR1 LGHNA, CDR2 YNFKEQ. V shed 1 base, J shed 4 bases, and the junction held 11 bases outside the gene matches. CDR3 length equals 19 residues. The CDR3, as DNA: TGTGCCAGCAGCCAAGGTGGAGAACTAGCGGGGGGCTCATACAATGAGCAGTTCTTC. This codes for CASSQGGELAGGSYNEQFF.

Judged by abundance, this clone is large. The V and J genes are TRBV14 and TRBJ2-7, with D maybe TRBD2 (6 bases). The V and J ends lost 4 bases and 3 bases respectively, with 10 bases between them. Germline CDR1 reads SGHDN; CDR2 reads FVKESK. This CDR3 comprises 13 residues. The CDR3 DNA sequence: TGTGCCAGCAGCCTCGGGACTGGCTACGAGCAGTACTTC. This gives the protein CASSLGTGYEQYF.

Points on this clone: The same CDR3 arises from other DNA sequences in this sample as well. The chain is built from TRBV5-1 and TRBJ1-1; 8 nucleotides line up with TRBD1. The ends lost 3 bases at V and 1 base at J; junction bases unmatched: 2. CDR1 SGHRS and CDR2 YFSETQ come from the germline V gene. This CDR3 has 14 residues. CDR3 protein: CASSSGQGNTEAFF. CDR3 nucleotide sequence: TGCGCCAGCAGCTCCGGACAGGGGAACACTGAAGCTTTCTTT.

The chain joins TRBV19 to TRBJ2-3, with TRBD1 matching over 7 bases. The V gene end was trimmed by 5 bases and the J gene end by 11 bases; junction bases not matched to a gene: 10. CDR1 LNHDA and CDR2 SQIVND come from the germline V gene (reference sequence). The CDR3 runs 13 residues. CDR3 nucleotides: TGTGCCAGTAGTCCCGAGGGGGCTAGAGGGCAGTATTTT. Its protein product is CASSPEGARGQYF.

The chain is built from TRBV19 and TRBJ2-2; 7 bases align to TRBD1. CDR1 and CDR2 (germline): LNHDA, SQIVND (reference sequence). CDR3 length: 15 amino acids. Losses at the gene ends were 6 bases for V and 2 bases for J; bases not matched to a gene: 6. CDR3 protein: CASRAGTANTGELFF. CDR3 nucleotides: TGTGCCAGTAGGGCCGGGACAGCAAACACCGGGGAGCTGTTTTTT. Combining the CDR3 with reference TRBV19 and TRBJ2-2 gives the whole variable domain DGGITQSPKYLFRKEGQNVTLSCEQNLNHDAMYWYRQDPGQGLRLIYYSQIVNDFQKGDIAEGYSVSREKKESFPLTVTSAQKNPTAFYLCASRAGTANTGELFFGEGSRLTVL.

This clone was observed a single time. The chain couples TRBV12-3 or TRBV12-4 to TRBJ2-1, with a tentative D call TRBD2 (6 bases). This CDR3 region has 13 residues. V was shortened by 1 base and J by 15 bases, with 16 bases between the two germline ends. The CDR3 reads CASSLGGTPGVFF. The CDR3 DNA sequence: TGTGCCAGCAGTTTAGGAGGGACTCCTGGGGTGTTCTTC.

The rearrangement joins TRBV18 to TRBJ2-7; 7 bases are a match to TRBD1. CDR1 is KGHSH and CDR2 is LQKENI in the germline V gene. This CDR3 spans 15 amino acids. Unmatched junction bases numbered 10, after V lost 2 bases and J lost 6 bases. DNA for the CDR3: TGTGCCAGCTCACCAGGTGGGCAGGGGGTAGGCGAGCAGTACTTC. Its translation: CASSPGGQGVGEQYF.

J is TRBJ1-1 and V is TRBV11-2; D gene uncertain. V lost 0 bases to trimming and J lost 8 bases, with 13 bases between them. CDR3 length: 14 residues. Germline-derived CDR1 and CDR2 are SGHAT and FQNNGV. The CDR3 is CASSLERHRPEAFF. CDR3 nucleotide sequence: TGTGCCAGCAGCTTAGAAAGGCACAGACCAGAAGCTTTCTTT.

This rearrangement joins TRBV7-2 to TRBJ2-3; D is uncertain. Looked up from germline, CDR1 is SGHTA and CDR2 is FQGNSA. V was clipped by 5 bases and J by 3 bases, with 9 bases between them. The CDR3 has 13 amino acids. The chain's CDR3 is CASSPRPTDTQYF. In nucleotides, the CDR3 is TGTGCCAGCAGCCCCCGTCCGACAGATACGCAGTATTTT.

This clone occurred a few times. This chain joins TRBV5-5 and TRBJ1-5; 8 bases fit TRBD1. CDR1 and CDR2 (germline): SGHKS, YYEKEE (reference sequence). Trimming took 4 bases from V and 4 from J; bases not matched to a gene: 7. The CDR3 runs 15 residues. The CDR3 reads CASSPLGQDNQPQHF. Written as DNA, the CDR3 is TGTGCCAGCAGCCCCTTGGGACAGGATAATCAGCCCCAGCATTTT.

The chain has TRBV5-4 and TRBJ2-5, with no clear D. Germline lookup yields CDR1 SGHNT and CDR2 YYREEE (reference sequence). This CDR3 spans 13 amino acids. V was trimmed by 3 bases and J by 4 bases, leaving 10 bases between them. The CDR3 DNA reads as TGTGCCAGCAGCTCGTTACCGCGAGAGACCCAGTACTTC. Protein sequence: CASSSLPRETQYF.

The CDR3 spells CASSPSSGGAYNEQFF. In DNA form, the CDR3 reads TGCGCCAGCAGCCCCTCTAGCGGGGGGGCTTACAATGAGCAGTTCTTC. J is TRBJ2-1 and V is TRBV5-1; 12 bases align to TRBD2. Germline V gives CDR1 SGHRS, CDR2 YFSETQ. The CDR3 runs to 16 residues. Unmatched junction bases numbered 6, after V lost 4 bases and J lost 4 bases.

DNA of the CDR3: TGTGCCAGCAGTGACCCTGACGGGGGCTACACCTTC. As protein: CASSDPDGGYTF. The rearrangement links TRBV6-2 or TRBV6-3 to TRBJ1-2; D is undetermined. V dropped 5 bases and J dropped 8 bases, with 12 bases sitting between them. The CDR3 has 12 residues. Germline CDR1 MNHEY, CDR2 SVGEGT.

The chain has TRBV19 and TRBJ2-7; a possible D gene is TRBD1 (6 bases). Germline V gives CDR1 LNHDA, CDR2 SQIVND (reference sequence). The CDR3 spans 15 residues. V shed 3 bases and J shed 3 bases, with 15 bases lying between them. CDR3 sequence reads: CASSIVQGSLYEQYF. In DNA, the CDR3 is TGTGCCAGTAGTATCGTACAGGGAAGTCTCTACGAGCAGTACTTC.